The 29 T cell receptor beta chains given below trace back to one sample, sequenced in a study of T cell responses to AZD1222 COVID-19 vaccine (dated by TCRdb to the early 2020s). The intended sense of this specimen's time point label: about 28 days (+/-7) after the second vaccine dose. Library creation used the immunoSEQ multiplex PCR assay. This immuneACCESS table, as held by TCRdb, lists in-frame sequences with V and J called but not all clones. Of the missing ones, under half trace to an unresolved V gene in checked studies; the others have no known cause. For this sample the table gives around 160,000 clones, of which just over 90% were detected only once. The ten largest clones add up to roughly 0.98% of the sample. The sequencing used peripheral blood, collected 28 days after the second AZD1222 dose. The source is an adult who received the AZD1222 COVID-19 vaccine.

The chain is built from TRBV5-5 and TRBJ2-5, with 8 positions matching TRBD2. CDR1 SGHKS and CDR2 YYEKEE come from the germline V gene (reference sequence). Trimming at V came to 4 bases and at J to 4 bases, leaving 12 bases not matched to a gene. This CDR3 is built from 16 residues. The DNA for the CDR3 is TGTGCCAGCAGCCTCGAGAGTCGGGGGGGCTTAGAGACCCAGTACTTC. Translated: CASSLESRGGLETQYF.

V usage is TRBV6-5 and J usage is TRBJ1-1, with 7 bases that match TRBD1. Germline V gene data show CDR1 as MNHEY and CDR2 as SVGAGI. Trimming removed 8 bases from V and 6 bases from J; junction bases left unmatched: 12. The CDR3 totals 14 residues. CDR3 nucleotides: TGTGCCAGCCGGACCTTACAGGGGAGGGCTGAAGCTTTCTTT. Translation gives CASRTLQGRAEAFF.

The rearrangement uses TRBV3-1 (or the pseudogene TRBV3-2) and TRBJ2-5; unclear D gene. Trimming removed 7 bases at V and 6 bases at J, with 12 bases between. This CDR3 has 12 residues. Germline V gives CDR1 LGHDT, CDR2 YNNKEL (reference sequence). CDR3 loop: CASTPRAKTQYF. In nucleotides, the CDR3 is TGTGCCAGCACCCCTCGGGCGAAGACCCAGTACTTC.

The chain is built from TRBV19 and TRBJ2-6; 10 bases map to TRBD1. The CDR3 extends over 19 amino acids. Trimming took 5 bases from V and 0 from J; bases not matched to a gene: 10. The germline CDR1 and CDR2 sequences are LNHDA and SQIVND (reference sequence). Here the CDR3 reads CASSSRTGGPNSGANVLTF. The CDR3 region has the DNA TGTGCCAGTAGTTCCCGGACAGGGGGACCAAACTCTGGGGCCAACGTCCTGACTTTC.

The rearrangement uses TRBV18 and TRBJ2-1; D is uncertain. The ends were cut back, 3 bases at V and 1 base at J, with 7 bases in the middle. CDR1 is KGHSH, CDR2 LQKENI, per germline. The CDR3 spans 14 residues. The CDR3 loop reads CASSPSLSYNEQFF. The CDR3 DNA is TGTGCCAGCTCACCGAGCCTATCCTACAATGAGCAGTTCTTC.

The chain recombines TRBV6-1 with TRBJ1-6; D is ambiguous. The germline V and J ends were trimmed by 4 bases and 0 bases, with 10 bases remaining between them. This CDR3 has 16 amino acids. CDR1 MNHNS and CDR2 SASEGT come from the germline V gene. The CDR3 region is CASSGTASSYNSPLHF. CDR3 sequence (DNA): TGTGCCAGCAGTGGAACAGCGAGCTCCTATAATTCACCCCTCCACTTT.

The V gene is TRBV19, the J gene TRBJ1-2; D is uncertain. Trimming left V 4 bases short and J 2 bases short, with 11 bases between. The CDR3 has 14 amino acids. Germline V gene sequence: CDR1 LNHDA, CDR2 SQIVND (reference sequence). In DNA form, the CDR3 reads TGTGCCAGTAGTACGACATCCTGGAACTATGGCTACACCTTC. Its translation: CASSTTSWNYGYTF.

This clone was detected only a few times. The chain is built from TRBV7-9 and TRBJ1-3, with a possible D match to TRBD1 (5 bases). V was pared by 1 base and J by 0 bases, with 13 bases between. Germline CDR1 reads SEHNR; CDR2 reads FQNEAQ (reference sequence). The CDR3 spans 17 residues. Written as DNA, the CDR3 is TGTGCCAGCAGCTTAGGTTCGGGGCCCAACTCTGGAAACACCATATATTTT. It encodes CASSLGSGPNSGNTIYF. The full variable domain, in which reference TRBV7-9 and TRBJ1-3 provide the parts outside the CDR3, is DTGVSQNPRHKITKRGQNVTFRCDPISEHNRLYWYRQTLGQGPEFLTYFQNEAQLEKSRLLSDRFSAERPKGSFSTLEIQRTEQGDSAMYLCASSLGSGPNSGNTIYFGEGSWLTVV.

The rearrangement joins TRBV3-1 (or the pseudogene TRBV3-2) to TRBJ1-6; 8 bases are a match to TRBD1. Germline CDR1 is LGHDT and CDR2 is YNNKEL (reference sequence). V lost 1 base to trimming and J lost 2 bases; unmatched junction nucleotides: 7. The CDR3 sequence is 18 residues long. The CDR3: CASSQGTGSGAYNSPLHF. CDR3 nucleotides: TGTGCCAGCAGCCAAGGGACAGGGAGCGGGGCCTATAATTCACCCCTCCACTTT.

The chain links TRBV2 to TRBJ1-2; D unclear. CDR1 is SNHLY, CDR2 FYNNEI, per germline. V was trimmed by 2 bases and J by 4 bases, leaving 11 bases between them. The CDR3 is made up of 14 amino acids. This chain's CDR3 is CASSELGISYGYTF. The CDR3 bases are TGTGCCAGCAGTGAATTGGGGATTAGCTATGGCTACACCTTC.

The chain employs TRBV12-3 or TRBV12-4 and TRBJ2-7; TRBD2 might be the D (5 bases). This CDR3 has 12 amino acids. V lost 6 bases, J lost 4 bases, and 10 bases lay in between. The CDR3 nucleotides read TGTGCCAGCAGCGAGAGGGCATACGAGCAGTACTTC. Its protein is CASSERAYEQYF.

J is TRBJ1-5 and V is TRBV7-2, with unresolved D. Germline V gives CDR1 SGHTA, CDR2 FQGNSA. V was cut by 1 base and J by 3 bases, with 10 bases left in between. The CDR3 spans 15 residues. Here the CDR3 DNA reads TGTGCCAGCAGCTTAGACGTTATAGCCAATCAGCCCCAGCATTTT. As protein: CASSLDVIANQPQHF.

V is TRBV24-1 and J is TRBJ2-1, with TRBD2 identical over 11 bases. This CDR3 is 16 amino acids long. V lost 2 bases, J lost 4 bases, and 3 bases stayed unmatched. From germline, CDR1 is KGHDR and CDR2 SFDVKD. The CDR3 sequence is CATSDSSGGQYNEQFF. For the CDR3, the DNA is TGTGCCACCAGTGATTCTAGCGGGGGGCAATACAATGAGCAGTTCTTC.

V usage is TRBV19 and J usage is TRBJ1-2; TRBD1 aligns across 10 bases. The CDR3 has 16 residues. Trimming took 4 bases from V and 2 from J; bases not matched to a gene: 7. Germline V CDR1 and CDR2: LNHDA, SQIVND (reference sequence). In nucleotides, the CDR3 is TGTGCCAGTAGTACCATCAGACAGGGGGCCAACTATGGCTACACCTTC. This translates into CASSTIRQGANYGYTF.

The chain couples TRBV9 to TRBJ1-4; perhaps TRBD1 as D (6 bases). Germline CDR1 reads SGDLS; CDR2 reads YYNGEE. There are 14 residues in the CDR3. V was clipped by 3 bases and J by 8 bases, with 14 bases between them. In DNA, the CDR3 is TGTGCCAGCAGCGCGGGGGCGTCGGGCGAAAAACTGTTTTTT. This codes for CASSAGASGEKLFF.

This sequence joins TRBV15 and TRBJ1-1; the D is unclear. CDR3 length: 14 residues. Trimming took off 0 bases at V and 7 bases at J, with 12 bases between the two ends. The germline CDR1 and CDR2 sequences are LNHNV and YYDKDF (reference sequence). DNA of the CDR3: TGTGCCACCAGCAGAGATACGGGCGGGATTGAAGCTTTCTTT. Protein product: CATSRDTGGIEAFF. The whole variable domain, remainder taken from reference TRBV15 and TRBJ1-1, is DAMVIQNPRYQVTQFGKPVTLSCSQTLNHNVMYWYQQKSSQAPKLLFHYYDKDFNNEADTPDNFQSRRPNTSFCFLDIRSPGLGDTAMYLCATSRDTGGIEAFFGQGTRLTVV.

This rearrangement joins TRBV11-3 to TRBJ2-3, with 8 bases identical to TRBD2. Unmatched junction bases numbered 10, after V lost 4 bases and J lost 1 base. The CDR3 is 17 residues long. The germline CDR1 and CDR2 sequences are SGHNT and YENEEA. The CDR3 loop reads CASSYGSSGFGTDTQYF. As DNA, the CDR3 is TGTGCCAGCAGCTACGGGTCTAGCGGGTTTGGCACAGATACGCAGTATTTT. The variable domain in full, completed from reference TRBV11-3 and TRBJ2-3, reads EAGVVQSPRYKIIEKKQPVAFWCNPISGHNTLYWYLQNLGQGPELLIRYENEEAVDDSQLPKDRFSAERLKGVDSTLKIQPAELGDSAVYLCASSYGSSGFGTDTQYFGPGTRLTVL.

The rearrangement uses TRBV9 and TRBJ1-2; D is uncertain. V was pared by 3 bases and J by 3 bases, with 6 bases between. The CDR3 is made up of 12 amino acids. CDR1 is SGDLS, CDR2 YYNGEE, per germline. The CDR3 is CASSGGYYGYTF. CDR3 DNA: TGTGCCAGCAGCGGGGGTTACTATGGCTACACCTTC. The variable domain in full, completed from reference TRBV9 and TRBJ1-2, reads DSGVTQTPKHLITATGQRVTLRCSPRSGDLSVYWYQQSLDQGLQFLIQYYNGEERAKGNILERFSAQQFPDLHSELNLSSLELGDSALYFCASSGGYYGYTFGSGTRLTVV.

The V call is TRBV11-2, the J call TRBJ2-1; 11 bases are shared with TRBD2. V dropped 1 base and J dropped 4; count of bases not matched to a gene: 6. Germline V gene data show CDR1 as SGHAT and CDR2 as FQNNGV. This CDR3 contains 17 residues. CDR3 region: CASSLVLAGGRYNEQFF. CDR3 sequence (DNA): TGTGCCAGCAGCTTAGTCCTAGCGGGGGGACGGTACAATGAGCAGTTCTTC.

The rearrangement joins TRBV19 to TRBJ2-1; D might be TRBD1 (5 bases). V was shortened by 2 bases and J by 7 bases, with 15 bases between the two germline ends. This CDR3 has 15 residues. Germline CDR1 reads LNHDA; CDR2 reads SQIVND (reference sequence). The CDR3: CASSIRGTLGNEQFF. The CDR3 nucleotides read TGTGCCAGTAGTATAAGGGGCACCTTGGGGAATGAGCAGTTCTTC.

The V call is TRBV19, the J call TRBJ1-2, with D hard to call. The germline V gene has CDR1 LNHDA and CDR2 SQIVND (reference sequence). The CDR3 spans 12 residues. Trimming cost V 7 bases and J 8 bases, with 14 bases left between them. Here the CDR3 reads CASTLGHRGYTF. CDR3 nucleotides: TGTGCCAGTACCCTGGGTCATCGAGGCTACACCTTC.

CDR3 sequence (DNA): TGCGCCAGCAGCTTGGATGATAGGGCGTTCTACGAGCAGTACTTC. Translated, it gives CASSLDDRAFYEQYF. The chain carries TRBV5-1 and TRBJ2-7; D gene unclear. The CDR3 is made up of 15 amino acids. CDR1 and CDR2 (germline): SGHRS, YFSETQ. V was pared by 0 bases and J by 3 bases, with 13 bases between.

V usage is TRBV10-2 and J usage is TRBJ2-3; 10 nucleotides agree with TRBD2. The CDR3 has 14 residues. Germline V gives CDR1 WSHSY, CDR2 SAAADI. The V segment lost 10 bases and the J segment 2 bases; nucleotides outside the gene matches: 6. The CDR3 sequence: CATSAGGPTDTQYF. The CDR3 DNA sequence: TGCGCCACCTCAGCGGGGGGGCCCACAGATACGCAGTATTTT.

The chain has TRBV6-1 and TRBJ1-2; the D gene is possibly TRBD1 (6 bases). Germline loops: CDR1 MNHNS, CDR2 SASEGT. V gave up 0 bases and J gave up 8 bases, with 13 bases separating them. The CDR3 is made up of 14 amino acids. The DNA of the CDR3 is TGTGCCAGCAGTGAAGCGCCAGGGGTAGGGGGCTACACCTTC. It translates to CASSEAPGVGGYTF.

The V and J genes are TRBV7-3 and TRBJ2-1, with D possibly matching TRBD2 (5 bases). Germline V CDR1 and CDR2: SGHTA, FQGTGA. This CDR3 spans 12 amino acids. Trimming removed 4 bases at V and 9 bases at J, with 10 bases between. The DNA of the CDR3 is TGTGCCAGCAGCTCCCCTCGGGGTGAGCAGTTCTTC. Protein sequence: CASSSPRGEQFF.

The CDR3: CASQREILISQPQHF. In nucleotides, the CDR3 is TGTGCCAGCCAGAGAGAGATTTTAATCAGCCAGCCCCAGCATTTT. The gene calls are TRBV6-5 and TRBJ1-5, with D uncertain. V dropped 8 bases and J dropped 7 bases, with 21 bases sitting between them. Germline CDR1 is MNHEY and CDR2 is SVGAGI. The CDR3 is 15 amino acids.

V is TRBV2 and J is TRBJ2-5; D perhaps matches TRBD1 (6 bases). CDR1 SNHLY and CDR2 FYNNEI come from the germline V gene. This CDR3 comprises 15 residues. V gave up 7 bases and J gave up 5 bases, with 20 bases separating them. The CDR3 loop reads CASTPDRTLGETQYF. The CDR3 coding sequence is TGTGCCAGCACCCCGGACAGAACCTTGGGGGAGACCCAGTACTTC.

The chain couples TRBV19 to TRBJ1-2; TRBD1 is a possible D gene (6 bases). Germline V lookup: CDR1 LNHDA, CDR2 SQIVND (reference sequence). Trimming took off 7 bases at V and 3 bases at J, with 24 bases between the two ends. This CDR3 comprises 17 residues. The CDR3 loop is CASTPQGPDRPDYGYTF. The DNA of the CDR3 is TGTGCCAGTACCCCACAAGGCCCCGACAGGCCAGACTATGGCTACACCTTC.

The chain employs TRBV10-3 and TRBJ1-2, with D possibly matching TRBD1 (5 bases). CDR1 and CDR2 (germline): ENHRY, SYGVKD. The CDR3 is 19 amino acids. Trimming took off 0 bases at V and 5 bases at J, with 25 bases between the two ends. Here the CDR3 reads CAISESTGGVEGPPYGYTF. The CDR3 bases are TGTGCCATCAGTGAGTCGACGGGGGGGGTTGAGGGACCCCCGTATGGCTACACCTTC.